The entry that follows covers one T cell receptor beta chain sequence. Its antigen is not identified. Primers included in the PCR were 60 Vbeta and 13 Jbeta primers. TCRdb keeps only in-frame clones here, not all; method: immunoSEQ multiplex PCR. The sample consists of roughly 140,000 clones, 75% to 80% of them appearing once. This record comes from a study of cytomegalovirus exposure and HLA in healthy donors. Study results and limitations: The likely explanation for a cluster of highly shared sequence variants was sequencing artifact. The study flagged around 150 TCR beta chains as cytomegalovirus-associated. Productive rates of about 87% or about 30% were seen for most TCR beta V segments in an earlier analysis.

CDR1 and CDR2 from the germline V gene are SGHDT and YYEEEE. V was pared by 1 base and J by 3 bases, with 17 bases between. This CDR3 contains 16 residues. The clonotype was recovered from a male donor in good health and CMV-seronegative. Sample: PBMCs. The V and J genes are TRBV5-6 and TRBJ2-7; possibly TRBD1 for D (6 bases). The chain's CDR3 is CASSLRGVGAHYEQYF. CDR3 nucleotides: TGTGCCAGCAGCTTGAGGGGCGTGGGGGCCCACTACGAGCAGTACTTC. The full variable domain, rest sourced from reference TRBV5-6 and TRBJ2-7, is DAGVTQSPTHLIKTRGQQVTLRCSPKSGHDTVSWYQQALGQGPQFIFQYYEEEERQRGNFPDRFSGHQFPNYSSELNVNALLLGDSALYLCASSLRGVGAHYEQYFGPGTRLTVT.